The 17 T cell receptor beta chains reported below all come from one sample, sequenced in a study of T cell responses to AZD1222 COVID-19 vaccine. The method was immunoSEQ multiplex PCR; TCRdb's version includes in-frame clones alone and lacks a portion of them. In the table there are approximately 160,000 clones, about nine tenths of which are singletons. Sequencing was performed on peripheral blood, taken on day 0 of AZD1222 vaccination. The receptors here all came from an adult in good health.

The V gene is TRBV6-1, the J gene TRBJ1-2; D is unresolved. Germline V CDR1 and CDR2: MNHNS, SASEGT. The CDR3 length is 11 residues. V was shortened by 2 bases and J by 10 bases, with 8 bases between the two germline ends. CDR3 in DNA: TGTGCCAGCAGTGAATTTCACGACTACACCTTC. Its protein product is CASSEFHDYTF.

The chain links TRBV19 to TRBJ2-7; D is possibly TRBD2 (6 bases). V lost 5 bases and J 3 bases, leaving 20 bases between the germline ends. The CDR3 is 16 amino acids. Germline CDR1 is LNHDA and CDR2 is SQIVND (reference sequence). CDR3 loop: CASSSPGVSEFYEQYF. Written as DNA, the CDR3 is TGTGCCAGTAGTTCACCGGGGGTTAGTGAATTCTACGAGCAGTACTTC.

The V and J genes are TRBV10-3 and TRBJ1-1, with no clear D. V lost 10 bases and J lost 3, with 12 bases in between. The germline V gene encodes CDR1 ENHRY and CDR2 SYGVKD. This CDR3 has 12 amino acids. The CDR3 DNA follows: TGTGCCACCCGGGCCGCAGACACTGAAGCTTTCTTT. This gives the protein CATRAADTEAFF.

The chain combines TRBV5-1 with TRBJ1-1; D is unclear. The V end was cut by 4 bases, the J end by 2 bases, with 15 bases between. The CDR3 runs 15 residues. CDR1 SGHRS and CDR2 YFSETQ come from the germline V gene. CDR3 sequence reads: CASSPLTRRNTEAFF. CDR3 sequence (DNA): TGCGCCAGCAGCCCCCTCACTCGACGCAACACTGAAGCTTTCTTT.

This clone was recorded only once. This sequence joins TRBV18 and TRBJ1-1; D ambiguous. The CDR3 is made up of 14 amino acids. V lost 4 bases to trimming and J lost 5 bases, with 14 bases between them. The germline V gene has CDR1 KGHSH and CDR2 LQKENI. In DNA form, the CDR3 reads TGTGCCAGCTCACTCACCAACCAAGGGACTGAAGCTTTCTTT. Its translation: CASSLTNQGTEAFF. Full variable domain (remainder filled in from reference TRBV18 and TRBJ1-1): NAGVMQNPRHLVRRRGQEARLRCSPMKGHSHVYWYRQLPEEGLKFMVYLQKENIIDESGMPKERFSAEFPKEGPSILRIQQVVRGDSAAYFCASSLTNQGTEAFFGQGTRLTVV.

The rearrangement links TRBV5-8 to TRBJ1-6; 7 positions agree with TRBD1. Trimming removed 0 bases from V and 10 bases from J; junction bases left unmatched: 4. This CDR3 has 14 residues. Germline assignment: CDR1 SGHTS and CDR2 YDEGEE. The CDR3 reads CASSLGRGQSPLHF. DNA for the CDR3: TGTGCCAGCAGCTTGGGGAGGGGGCAGTCACCCCTCCACTTT.

V gene TRBV27 combines with J gene TRBJ1-1; no definite D call. The CDR3 runs to 14 residues. The germline V gene has CDR1 MNHEY and CDR2 SMNVEV (reference sequence). Deletions cut 1 base from V and 2 bases from J, with 8 bases between. DNA of the CDR3: TGTGCCAGCAGTTTATATCCGGGAAACACTGAAGCTTTCTTT. Protein: CASSLYPGNTEAFF.

The V gene is TRBV7-3, the J gene TRBJ1-6; D is ambiguous. This CDR3 comprises 14 residues. CDR1 and CDR2 (germline): SGHTA, FQGTGA. Deletions cut 5 bases from V and 7 bases from J, with 12 bases between. The DNA of the CDR3 is TGTGCCAGCAGCCGTGCCTCTGGCAATTCACCCCTCCACTTT. Protein sequence: CASSRASGNSPLHF.

CDR3 residues: CASRGSDLREQYF. The CDR3 bases are TGTGCTTCACGTGGTAGCGACCTCCGCGAGCAGTACTTC. The J gene is TRBJ2-7, the V gene TRBV27; maybe TRBD2 (5 bases). The CDR3 runs to 13 residues. Germline assignment: CDR1 MNHEY and CDR2 SMNVEV (reference sequence).

V is TRBV30 and J is TRBJ2-1, with 11 bases lining up with TRBD2. Per the germline V gene, CDR1 is GTSNPN and CDR2 is SVGIG (reference sequence). This CDR3 has 15 residues. The ends lost 0 bases at V and 5 bases at J; junction bases unmatched: 3. CDR3 amino acids: CAWSVLLAGDNEQFF. CDR3 bases: TGTGCCTGGAGTGTATTACTAGCGGGAGACAATGAGCAGTTCTTC. Using reference TRBV30 and TRBJ2-1 for the parts outside the CDR3, the full variable domain is SQTIHQWPATLVQPVGSPLSLECTVEGTSNPNLYWYRQAAGRGLQLLFYSVGIGQISSEVPQNLSASRPQDRQFILSSKKLLLSDSGFYLCAWSVLLAGDNEQFFGPGTRLTVL.

The J gene is TRBJ1-1, the V gene TRBV5-6; D ambiguous. Looked up from germline, CDR1 is SGHDT and CDR2 is YYEEEE. V lost 0 bases, J lost 1 base, and 10 bases lay in between. CDR3 size: 15 residues. This CDR3 reads CASSLAVRRNTEAFF. The CDR3 bases are TGTGCCAGCAGCTTGGCTGTGCGGAGGAACACTGAAGCTTTCTTT.

V usage is TRBV2 and J usage is TRBJ1-2; TRBD1 matches 7 bases. Trimming removed 6 bases from V and 1 base from J; junction bases left unmatched: 5. CDR3 length equals 14 residues. CDR1 is SNHLY, CDR2 FYNNEI, per germline. The CDR3 is CASSTRQGNYGYTF. In DNA form, the CDR3 reads TGTGCCAGCAGCACTAGACAGGGTAACTATGGCTACACCTTC.

V and J are TRBV3-1 (or the pseudogene TRBV3-2) and TRBJ1-3, with D unclear. The CDR3 has 15 residues. V lost 1 base, J lost 1 base, and 8 bases lay in between. Germline V gives CDR1 LGHDT, CDR2 YNNKEL (reference sequence). The CDR3 loop reads CASSQGPGSGNTIYF. DNA for the CDR3: TGTGCCAGCAGCCAAGGCCCGGGGTCTGGAAACACCATATATTTT.

The CDR3 DNA follows: TGTTCCATCAACCCGCGGGGGTCCAGCCCCTATGGCTACACCTTC. Translating gives CSINPRGSSPYGYTF. The chain carries TRBV6-5 and TRBJ1-2, with a tentative D call TRBD1 (5 bases). The V gene's germline CDR1 is MNHEY and CDR2 SVGAGI. This CDR3 spans 15 amino acids.

The sample holds a few counts of this clone. Additional DNA sequences in this sample encode the identical CDR3. V usage is TRBV18 and J usage is TRBJ2-1; the D is unclear. V was trimmed by 3 bases and J by 4 bases, leaving 10 bases between them. The CDR3 length is 14 residues. Germline V gene data show CDR1 as KGHSH and CDR2 as LQKENI. CDR3 nucleotide sequence: TGTGCCAGCTCACCGGGATTACAGTACAATGAGCAGTTCTTC. This encodes CASSPGLQYNEQFF.

The gene calls are TRBV7-2 and TRBJ1-5; D unclear. CDR3 length: 17 amino acids. The V end was cut by 1 base, the J end by 7 bases, with 20 bases between. Germline V gene data show CDR1 as SGHTA and CDR2 as FQGNSA. CDR3 DNA sequence: TGTGCCAGCAGCTTAGGTGGCCCCGGGAGCCTAGGGCAGCCCCAGCATTTT. Translating gives CASSLGGPGSLGQPQHF.

V is TRBV19 and J is TRBJ1-5, with 7 bases fitting TRBD1. Germline V CDR1 and CDR2: LNHDA, SQIVND (reference sequence). This CDR3 is built from 14 residues. V was clipped by 5 bases and J by 4 bases; unmatched bases: 5. The CDR3, as DNA: TGTGCCAGTAGTTTACAGGGGAGAAATCAGCCCCAGCATTTT. Its translation: CASSLQGRNQPQHF.